This entry concerns a single T cell receptor (beta chain). Its target is not known. The sample is drawn from a study of cytomegalovirus exposure and HLA in healthy donors. Study outcomes and limitations: Most of the CMV-associated TCR beta chains (in a later analysis) appeared to be HLA-restricted. Donors were assumed by presence/absence analyses to have roughly uniform sequencing depth.

Primers: 60 Vbeta forward and 13 Jbeta reverse. The method was immunoSEQ multiplex PCR; TCRdb's version includes in-frame clones alone and lacks a portion of them. The profile shows 140,000 to 150,000 clones, just under 75% of them singletons. The CDR3 is 14 amino acids. The germline V and J ends were trimmed by 5 bases and 0 bases, with 11 bases remaining between them. Germline lookup yields CDR1 SNHLY and CDR2 FYNNEI. The TCR sequence derives from a woman between 18 and 30 years old in good health and CMV-seronegative. This chain joins TRBV2 and TRBJ2-7; D not resolved. Sequencing input: PBMCs. The chain's CDR3 is CASSLYRSSYEQYF. As DNA, the CDR3 is TGTGCCAGCAGTCTCTACAGAAGCTCCTACGAGCAGTACTTC.